This passage covers 8 T cell receptor beta chains from one sample sequenced in a study of T-cell memory formation after mild COVID-19. A single record per CDR3 protein comes from TCRdb applying MiXCR to the 5' RACE reads. The repertoire holds about 270,000 distinct CDR3 sequences, with about 16% as singletons. Sample: PBMCs or a T cell subset sorted from them (not recorded which). The receptors were sampled from a man between 18 and 29 years old who had mild COVID-19 (a few samples of this study predate the infection). Cell type and time point are not known.

This clonotype was counted a few times. This rearrangement joins TRBV5-1 to TRBJ2-1; unclear D gene. V shed 0 bases and J shed 3 bases, with 7 bases lying between them. Looked up from germline, CDR1 is SGHRS and CDR2 is YFSETQ. This CDR3 is 14 amino acids long. The CDR3 region has the DNA TGCGCCAGCAGCTTGGTGGCGGACTACAATGAGCAGTTCTTC. It specifies CASSLVADYNEQFF. The complete variable domain, with remaining parts taken from reference TRBV5-1 and TRBJ2-1, reads KAGVTQTPRYLIKTRGQQVTLSCSPISGHRSVSWYQQTPGQGLQFLFEYFSETQRNKGNFPGRFSGRQFSNSRSEMNVSTLELGDSALYLCASSLVADYNEQFFGPGTRLTVL.

This clonotype was counted between two and nine times. CDR3 DNA: TGCAGTGCTAGGGGGACTGGAAACCCTGAAGCTTTCTTT. The encoded protein is CSARGTGNPEAFF. This chain joins TRBV20-1 and TRBJ1-1; weak D call: TRBD1 (5 bases). Trimming stripped 3 bases from V and 6 bases from J, with 14 bases between. The CDR3 covers 13 residues. Germline assignment: CDR1 DFQATT and CDR2 SNEGSKA (reference sequence).

The V and J genes are TRBV27 and TRBJ2-5; D unresolved. This CDR3 comprises 14 residues. Trimming removed 4 bases at V and 5 bases at J, with 14 bases between. Germline V gene data show CDR1 as MNHEY and CDR2 as SMNVEV (reference sequence). The CDR3 coding sequence is TGTGCCAGCAGTTCGGACGGTGCCCTGGAGACCCAGTACTTC. It translates to CASSSDGALETQYF.

This clonotype was seen only a few times. The chain carries TRBV4-3 and TRBJ2-4; D unresolved. The CDR3 extends over 11 amino acids. V was cut by 0 bases and J by 8 bases, with 2 bases left in between. Germline V CDR1 and CDR2: LGHNA, YSLEER. The CDR3 protein is CASSQDDIQYF. Written as DNA, the CDR3 is TGCGCCAGCAGCCAAGATGACATTCAGTACTTC.

The chain is built from TRBV10-3 and TRBJ2-5; D remains ambiguous. Germline lookup yields CDR1 ENHRY and CDR2 SYGVKD. CDR3 length: 13 residues. Deletions cut 0 bases from V and 13 bases from J, with 15 bases between. DNA of the CDR3: TGTGCCATCAGTGAGTCTCTAGGACCCCCGCCGTACTTC. It codes for CAISESLGPPPYF.

This clonotype has only a few counts. The chain uses TRBV5-4 and TRBJ2-3, with TRBD2 matching 10 bases. Unmatched junction bases numbered 4, after V lost 5 bases and J lost 1 base. The CDR3 loop spans 15 amino acids. Germline assignment: CDR1 SGHNT and CDR2 YYREEE (reference sequence). This CDR3 reads CASRPGTSGTDTQYF. The DNA for the CDR3 is TGTGCCAGCAGACCCGGGACTAGCGGCACAGATACGCAGTATTTT.

The V call is TRBV6-6, the J call TRBJ2-7, with a possible D match to TRBD1 (5 bases). Germline V CDR1 and CDR2: MNHNY, SVGAGI (reference sequence). Trimming cost V 4 bases and J 5 bases, with 12 bases left between them. The CDR3 sequence is 13 residues long. This chain's CDR3 is CASSWQGEDEQYF. In nucleotides, the CDR3 is TGTGCCAGCAGTTGGCAGGGTGAGGACGAGCAGTACTTC.

This clonotype showed up just a few times. The V gene is TRBV29-1, the J gene TRBJ1-1, with D tentatively TRBD1 (6 bases). The V end was cut by 6 bases, the J end by 0 bases, with 11 bases between. Germline values: CDR1 SQVTM, CDR2 ANQGSEA. This CDR3 has 13 amino acids. The CDR3 DNA sequence: TGCAGCGTGATAACAGGGCTGAACACTGAAGCTTTCTTT. This sequence encodes CSVITGLNTEAFF.